This is a list of T cell receptor beta chains from one sample in a study of lymphopenia after photon versus proton radiotherapy. Generated by immunoSEQ multiplex PCR, the TCRdb table keeps only in-frame clones and is missing some. The repertoire holds about 25,000 clones, roughly four fifths seen once, with approximately 4% in the top ten. The sample consisted of peripheral blood, taken from a patient treated with photon-based radiotherapy. The receptors derive from a woman in her 50s with pancreatic cancer. Both conserved end residues are part of each CDR3. The order of the fields is clone size, J gene, D gene, V gene, CDR3 protein, CDR3 DNA. A D gene is named only where the DNA matches it firmly. Not all rows give a size; the values are once, few, many and, for expanded clones, a class.

once | TRBJ2-3 | TRBD1 | TRBV2 | CASSQQGVTDTQYF | TGTGCCAGCAGTCAACAGGGGGTGACAGATACGCAGTATTTT
. | TRBJ2-2 | TRBD1 | TRBV29-1 | CSVIQGQGTGELFF | TGCAGCGTCATACAGGGACAGGGCACCGGGGAGCTGTTTTTT
. | TRBJ2-3 | TRBD2 | TRBV19 | CASSITSGSTDTQYF | TGTGCCAGTAGTATCACTAGCGGGAGCACAGATACGCAGTATTTT
. | TRBJ2-7 | TRBD2 | TRBV19 | CASSSGRGSYEQYF | TGTGCCAGTAGTAGCGGGAGGGGTTCTTACGAGCAGTACTTC
. | TRBJ1-5 | TRBD1 | TRBV28 | CASSGGQGKPQHF | TGTGCCAGCAGTGGGGGACAGGGCAAGCCCCAGCATTTT
. | TRBJ2-2 | TRBD1 | TRBV28 | CASSTQGQGGELFF | TGTGCCAGCAGTACCCAAGGACAGGGCGGGGAGCTGTTTTTT
. | TRBJ2-4 | . | TRBV21-1 | CASSSRDRGGLAKNIQYF | TGTGCCAGCAGCAGCCGGGACAGGGGAGGCCTAGCCAAAAACATTCAGTACTTC
. | TRBJ2-2 | TRBD2 | TRBV19 | CASSSLAGDTGELFF | TGTGCCAGTAGTAGTCTAGCGGGGGACACCGGGGAGCTGTTTTTT
. | TRBJ2-7 | . | TRBV7-6 | CASSLASQSSSYEQYF | TGTGCCAGCAGCTTAGCGAGCCAAAGTAGCTCCTACGAGCAGTACTTC
. | TRBJ2-2 | . | TRBV5-6 | CASSLRAGLGELFF | TGTGCCAGCAGCTTGAGGGCAGGGCTAGGGGAGCTGTTTTTT
. | TRBJ1-2 | . | TRBV6-7 | CAIRPIRTDTYYGYTF | TGTGCCATCCGGCCCATACGGACCGATACTTACTATGGCTACACCTTC
. | TRBJ2-5 | TRBD1 | TRBV15 | CATSRLKLGQGAQTQYF | TGTGCCACCAGCAGACTAAAACTAGGACAGGGGGCGCAGACCCAGTACTTC
. | TRBJ2-7 | TRBD2 | TRBV7-7 | CASSPDQRELYF | TGTGCCAGCAGCCCAGATCAGCGGGAGTTGTACTTC
. | TRBJ2-7 | . | TRBV7-2 | CASSPRGLYEQYF | TGTGCCAGCAGCCCCAGGGGACTTTACGAGCAGTACTTC
. | TRBJ2-7 | . | TRBV28 | CASSFREQYF | TGTGCCAGCAGTTTTCGCGAGCAGTACTTC
. | TRBJ1-1 | . | TRBV27 | CASSLTAENTEAFF | TGTGCCAGCAGTTTAACGGCGGAGAACACTGAAGCTTTCTTT
. | TRBJ2-1 | TRBD1 | TRBV7-2 | CASSSLSGQRRNEQFF | TGTGCCAGCAGCTCACTTTCGGGACAGAGGAGGAATGAGCAGTTCTTC
. | TRBJ2-6 | . | TRBV15 | CATSIPATIGANVLTF | TGTGCCACCAGCATCCCCGCAACGATAGGGGCCAACGTCCTGACTTTC
. | TRBJ2-5 | . | TRBV9 | CASNVGGKETQYF | TGTGCCAGCAACGTAGGGGGTAAAGAGACCCAGTACTTC
. | TRBJ2-5 | TRBD1 | TRBV19 | CASQGTAETQYF | TGTGCCAGCCAGGGGACAGCAGAGACCCAGTACTTC
few | TRBJ1-5 | . | TRBV6-6 | CASSYSDFNQPQHF | TGTGCCAGCAGTTACTCGGACTTCAATCAGCCCCAGCATTTT
. | TRBJ2-7 | . | TRBV14 | CASSQQGGSYEQYF | TGTGCCAGCAGCCAACAGGGTGGCTCCTACGAGCAGTACTTC
once | TRBJ2-7 | . | TRBV9 | CASSPLRVPHEQYF | TGTGCCAGCAGCCCTCTCAGGGTCCCCCACGAGCAGTACTTC
once | TRBJ1-5 | . | TRBV6-4 | CASSDGGTSNQPQHF | TGTGCCAGCAGTGATGGGGGTACGAGCAATCAGCCCCAGCATTTT
. | TRBJ2-3 | . | TRBV11-2 | CASSLGHSTDTQYF | TGTGCCAGCAGCCTCGGACATAGCACAGATACGCAGTATTTT
once | TRBJ2-1 | . | TRBV28 | CASSLPGDTRSYNEQFF | TGTGCCAGCAGTTTGCCAGGAGACACCCGCTCCTACAATGAGCAGTTCTTC
. | TRBJ2-5 | . | TRBV14 | CASSRPGLQETQYF | TGTGCCAGCAGCCGCCCAGGGCTACAAGAGACCCAGTACTTC
. | TRBJ1-2 | . | TRBV30 | CAWSVPGSHYGYTF | TGTGCCTGGAGTGTACCTGGGTCCCACTATGGCTACACCTTC
. | TRBJ2-5 | . | TRBV4-2 | CASSQDTADQETQYF | TGTGCCAGCAGCCAAGACACGGCGGACCAAGAGACCCAGTACTTC
. | TRBJ2-7 | . | TRBV25-1 | CASSEMGIGEQYF | TGTGCCAGCAGTGAAATGGGGATCGGCGAGCAGTACTTC
. | TRBJ1-1 | . | TRBV6-6 | CASSYSRREDTEAFF | TGTGCCAGCAGTTACTCGAGAAGGGAGGACACTGAAGCTTTCTTT
. | TRBJ2-2 | . | TRBV27 | CASRTQSPANTGELFF | TGTGCCAGCAGAACCCAGAGTCCTGCGAACACCGGGGAGCTGTTTTTT
. | TRBJ2-2 | . | TRBV7-2 | CASSTLGQFTGELFF | TGTGCCAGCAGCACACTCGGACAGTTCACCGGGGAGCTGTTTTTT
. | TRBJ1-5 | TRBD1 | TRBV5-3 | CARSHDRGVEQPQHF | TGTGCCAGAAGTCATGACAGGGGAGTAGAGCAGCCCCAGCATTTT
. | TRBJ2-1 | TRBD2 | TRBV14 | CASSQEGLASYNEQFF | TGTGCCAGCAGCCAAGAAGGACTAGCGAGCTACAATGAGCAGTTCTTC
medium-sized | TRBJ2-2 | TRBD2 | TRBV28 | CASSHTSASGELFF | TGTGCCAGCAGTCATACTAGCGCATCGGGGGAGCTGTTTTTT
. | TRBJ2-7 | . | TRBV29-1 | CSVVLQTGSYEQYF | TGCAGCGTTGTACTCCAGACAGGTTCCTACGAGCAGTACTTC
. | TRBJ2-1 | TRBD2 | TRBV5-1 | CASSLVGGRAYNEQFF | TGCGCCAGCAGCTTGGTCGGCGGGAGGGCCTACAATGAGCAGTTCTTC
once | TRBJ2-5 | . | TRBV7-8 | CASSLVGQETQYF | TGTGCCAGCAGCCTAGTGGGCCAAGAGACCCAGTACTTC
. | TRBJ1-1 | . | TRBV10-2 | CASSESSRPNTEAFF | TGCGCCAGCAGTGAGTCTTCCAGACCGAACACTGAAGCTTTCTTT
. | TRBJ1-5 | . | TRBV7-8 | CASSPVVQNQPQHF | TGTGCCAGCAGCCCGGTTGTCCAGAATCAGCCCCAGCATTTT
few | TRBJ2-1 | TRBD1 | TRBV6-5 | CASSFGQGRHNEQFF | TGTGCCAGCAGTTTCGGACAGGGGCGCCACAATGAGCAGTTCTTC
. | TRBJ2-6 | TRBD1 | TRBV11-2 | CASSHGTGQGLVGANVLTF | TGTGCCAGCAGCCACGGCACGGGACAGGGCTTGGTTGGGGCCAACGTCCTGACTTTC
. | TRBJ2-7 | . | TRBV5-6 | CASSLGGDPYEQYF | TGTGCCAGCAGCTTGGGGGGGGACCCCTACGAGCAGTACTTC
. | TRBJ1-5 | . | TRBV7-9 | CASSLLDQPQHF | TGTGCCAGCAGCTTATTGGATCAGCCCCAGCATTTT
. | TRBJ1-5 | TRBD1 | TRBV16 | CASSQSQTGNQPQHF | TGTGCCAGCAGCCAATCGCAGACAGGGAATCAGCCCCAGCATTTT
. | TRBJ1-4 | . | TRBV5-4 | CASSLDIPEKLFF | TGTGCCAGCAGCTTGGATATTCCTGAAAAACTGTTTTTT
. | TRBJ2-1 | . | TRBV18 | CASSSRARTTLHNEQFF | TGTGCCAGCTCATCCCGGGCCCGCACCACTTTACACAATGAGCAGTTCTTC